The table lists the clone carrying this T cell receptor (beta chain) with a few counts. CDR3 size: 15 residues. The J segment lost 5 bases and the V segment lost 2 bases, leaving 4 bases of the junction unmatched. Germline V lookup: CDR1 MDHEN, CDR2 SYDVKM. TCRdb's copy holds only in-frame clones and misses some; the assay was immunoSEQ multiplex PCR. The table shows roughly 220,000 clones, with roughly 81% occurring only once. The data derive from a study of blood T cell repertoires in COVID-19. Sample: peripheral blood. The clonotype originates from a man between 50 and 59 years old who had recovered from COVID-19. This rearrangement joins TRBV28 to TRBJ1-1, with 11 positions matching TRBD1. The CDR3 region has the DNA TGTGCCAGCAGTTTACCGGGACAGGGGGGGACTGAAGCTTTCTTT. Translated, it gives CASSLPGQGGTEAFF.